Given below is one T cell receptor (beta chain) in context. The antigen is undetermined. From about 0.4 ug of RNA, a library with molecular barcoded alpha/delta and beta/gamma adaptors was made. One entry per CDR3 protein, called by TCRdb with MiXCR from the reads. The sample lists more than 100,000 distinct CDR3 sequences, about 13% occurring once. This sample was included in a study of read filtering for tumor transcriptome and immune sequencing. CDR1 and CDR2 (germline): SEHNR, FQNEAQ (reference sequence). V gave up 6 bases and J gave up 5 bases, with 10 bases separating them. The CDR3 has 12 residues. The study's findings and limits: Compared with RNA-seq, IR-seq gave much higher clonotype depth and reliability.

The sample was a population of CD138-negative cells sorted from bone marrow. The chain combines TRBV7-9 with TRBJ2-5; possible D gene TRBD1, 6 bases. This TCR came from a donor at least 40 years old with multiple myeloma. The CDR3 reads CASRQGIETQYF. CDR3 sequence (DNA): TGTGCCAGCAGACAGGGTATCGAGACCCAGTACTTC.